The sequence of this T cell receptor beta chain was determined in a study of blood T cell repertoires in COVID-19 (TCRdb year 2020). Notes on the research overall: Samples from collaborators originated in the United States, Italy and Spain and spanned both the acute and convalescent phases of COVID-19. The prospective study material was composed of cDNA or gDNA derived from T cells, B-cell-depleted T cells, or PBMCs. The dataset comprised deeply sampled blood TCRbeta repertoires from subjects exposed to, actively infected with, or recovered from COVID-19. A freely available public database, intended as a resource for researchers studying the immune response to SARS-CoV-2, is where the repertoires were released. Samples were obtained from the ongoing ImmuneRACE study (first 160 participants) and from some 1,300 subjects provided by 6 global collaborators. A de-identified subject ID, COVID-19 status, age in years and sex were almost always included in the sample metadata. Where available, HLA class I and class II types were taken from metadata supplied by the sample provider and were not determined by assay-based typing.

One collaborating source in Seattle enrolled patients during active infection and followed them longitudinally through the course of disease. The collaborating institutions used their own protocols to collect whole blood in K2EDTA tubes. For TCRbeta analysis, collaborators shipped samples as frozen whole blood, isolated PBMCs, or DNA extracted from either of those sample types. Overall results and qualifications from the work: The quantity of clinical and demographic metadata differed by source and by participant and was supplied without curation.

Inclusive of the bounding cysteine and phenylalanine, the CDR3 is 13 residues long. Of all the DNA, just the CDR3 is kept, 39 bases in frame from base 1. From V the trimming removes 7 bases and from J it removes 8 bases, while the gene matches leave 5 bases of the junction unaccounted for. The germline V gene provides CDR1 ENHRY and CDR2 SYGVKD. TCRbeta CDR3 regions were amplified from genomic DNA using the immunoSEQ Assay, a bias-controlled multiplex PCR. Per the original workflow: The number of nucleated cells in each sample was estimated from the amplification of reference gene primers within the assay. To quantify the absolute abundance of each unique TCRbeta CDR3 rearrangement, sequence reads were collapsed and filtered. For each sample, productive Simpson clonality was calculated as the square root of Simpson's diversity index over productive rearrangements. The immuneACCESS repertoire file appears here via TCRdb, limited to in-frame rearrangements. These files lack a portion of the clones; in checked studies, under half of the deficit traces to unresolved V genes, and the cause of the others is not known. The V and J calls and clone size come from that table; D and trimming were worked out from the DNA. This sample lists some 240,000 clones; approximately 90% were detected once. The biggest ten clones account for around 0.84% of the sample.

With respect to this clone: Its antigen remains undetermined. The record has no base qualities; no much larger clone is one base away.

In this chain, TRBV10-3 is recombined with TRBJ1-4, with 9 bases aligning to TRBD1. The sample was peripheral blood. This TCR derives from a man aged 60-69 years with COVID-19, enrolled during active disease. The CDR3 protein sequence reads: CAINRGQDEKLFF. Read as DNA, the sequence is TGTGCCATCAACAGGGGGCAAGACGAAAAACTGTTTTTT.